Following are 15 T cell receptor beta chains from one sample sequenced in a study of regulatory T cells in long-lasting Graves disease (dated by TCRdb to the early 2020s). The receptor library was made with multiplex PCR. The sequencing machine was an Illumina HiSeq 4000. To build TCR beta libraries, CDR3 regions were amplified by Arm-PCR using iRepertoire HTBI primers. TCRdb redid the processing of the public reads, applying fastp at Q25 and MiXCR, and retained in-frame beta chains. When rows share a CDR3 protein, they turn into one entry using the most common DNA and genes. This sample is represented by hundreds of thousands of distinct CDR3 sequences; about 16% of them were singletons. The ten largest clones take up 20% to 25% of the sample. The sample's time point label, in plain terms: newly diagnosed GD, antithyroid drugs for less than 3 months. For both TCR sequencing and RNA sequencing, RNA was extracted from PBMCs using TRIzol.

This sample also appeared in a second study, on T cells in Graves' hyperthyroidism and ophthalmopathy.

This sample comprised peripheral blood mononuclear cells (PBMCs), obtained at new diagnosis, from a patient treated with antithyroid drugs. Receptors originate from a woman aged 40 to 65 with Graves disease. Donor details come from another sample of the same person, matched by shared clones.

The gene calls are TRBV10-3 and TRBJ1-6, with a possible D match to TRBD1 (6 bases). This CDR3 is built from 13 residues. Trimming stripped 10 bases from V and 5 bases from J, with 12 bases between. The germline CDR1 and CDR2 sequences are ENHRY and SYGVKD. The CDR3 DNA is TGTGCCACGTGGGAGGGGGATAATTCACCCCTCCACTTT. This gives the protein CATWEGDNSPLHF.

Many counts were recorded for this clonotype. V gene TRBV6-1 combines with J gene TRBJ2-1; D is perhaps TRBD2 (6 bases). CDR1 and CDR2 from the germline V gene are MNHNS and SASEGT. The CDR3 covers 14 residues. Trimming pared 8 bases from V and 4 bases from J, leaving 15 bases between. CDR3 nucleotide sequence: TGTGCCAGCTGTGCGGGGTCCCTTTACAATGAGCAGTTCTTC. Protein: CASCAGSLYNEQFF.

As regards this clonotype: A single base is all that separates this from a far larger clone, so a read error is likely. This rearrangement joins TRBV11-2 to TRBJ2-1, with 11 bases lining up with TRBD2. The V and J ends lost 1 base and 13 bases, in that order; junction bases with no gene match: 12. The CDR3 totals 16 residues. Germline-derived CDR1 and CDR2 are SGHAT and FQNNGV. The CDR3 region is CASSLGLAGYQETQFF. The CDR3 region has the DNA TGTGCCAGCAGCTTAGGACTAGCGGGGTACCAAGAGACCCAGTTCTTC.

This clonotype was found many times. The gene calls are TRBV10-3 and TRBJ1-5, with D unresolved. With 9 bases removed from V and 2 bases from J, the gap between germline ends came to 14 bases. The germline V gene encodes CDR1 ENHRY and CDR2 SYGVKD. The CDR3 runs 14 residues. The DNA for the CDR3 is TGTGCCATTCGAGGTATTGGGGGCAATCAGCCCCAGCATTTT. Translated: CAIRGIGGNQPQHF.

J is TRBJ2-7 and V is TRBV4-1; TRBD1 matches at 9 bases. CDR3 length equals 15 residues. CDR1 is MGHRA and CDR2 is YSYEKL in the germline V gene. J lost 2 bases, V lost 1 base, and 3 bases had no gene match. The CDR3 protein is CASSQVTGGTYEQYF. The CDR3 DNA reads as TGCGCCAGCAGCCAAGTAACAGGGGGCACCTACGAGCAGTACTTC.

The chain uses TRBV6-1 and TRBJ2-7; TRBD1 is a possible D gene (6 bases). This CDR3 is 13 amino acids long. V lost 6 bases to trimming and J lost 3 bases, with 12 bases between them. Germline CDR1 MNHNS, CDR2 SASEGT. The DNA of the CDR3 is TGTGCCAGCAGACCCGGGACACTCTACGAGCAGTACTTC. Translation: CASRPGTLYEQYF.

This clonotype was counted at least ten times. The CDR3 DNA is TGTGCCAGCAGTGAAACAGCGAATGAAAAACTGTTTTTT. Translated: CASSETANEKLFF. The gene calls are TRBV6-1 and TRBJ1-4, with D unclear. Germline V gene lookup returns CDR1 MNHNS and CDR2 SASEGT. V dropped 2 bases and J dropped 5 bases, with 6 bases sitting between them. This CDR3 is built from 13 residues.

For the CDR3, the DNA is TGTGCCAGTAGTATACCGGGGGCTGGGGCCAACGTCCTGACTTTC. Protein product: CASSIPGAGANVLTF. V and J are TRBV19 and TRBJ2-6, with a weak D call TRBD2 (6 bases). This CDR3 region has 15 residues. CDR1 LNHDA and CDR2 SQIVND come from the germline V gene (reference sequence). V was pared by 2 bases and J by 2 bases, with 7 bases between.

DNA for the CDR3: TGTGCCAGTAGTATAGGACAGCCCACCGGGGAGCTGTTTTTT. This encodes CASSIGQPTGELFF. The chain carries TRBV19 and TRBJ2-2, with a possible D match to TRBD1 (5 bases). CDR1 and CDR2 from the germline V gene are LNHDA and SQIVND (reference sequence). V shed 1 base and J shed 4 bases, with 7 bases lying between them. The CDR3 sequence is 14 residues long.

As concerns this clonotype: A read error may produce the germline difference seen at one junction end. This chain uses TRBV20-1 with TRBJ2-2; D possibly corresponds to TRBD2 (5 bases). The CDR3 extends over 12 amino acids. Germline CDR1 reads DFQATT; CDR2 reads SNEGSKA (reference sequence). For the CDR3, the DNA is TGCAGTGCTACTCTTGGGCCCGGGGAGCTGTCTTTT. Amino acids: CSATLGPGELSF.

This clonotype was found many times. The CDR3 nucleotides read TGTGCCAGCAGCTTAATCCGGGGCGGCACTGAAGCTTTCTTT. This sequence encodes CASSLIRGGTEAFF. The chain couples TRBV11-2 to TRBJ1-1; D may be TRBD1 (5 bases). This CDR3 has 14 amino acids. V lost 2 bases, J lost 4 bases, and 11 bases lay in between. In germline, CDR1 is SGHAT, CDR2 FQNNGV. Based on the CDR3 plus reference TRBV11-2 and TRBJ1-1, the full variable domain is EAGVAQSPRYKIIEKRQSVAFWCNPISGHATLYWYQQILGQGPKLLIQFQNNGVVDDSQLPKDRFSAERLKGVDSTLKIQPAKLEDSAVYLCASSLIRGGTEAFFGQGTRLTVV.

Ten or more counts support this clonotype. CDR3 loop: CASSSNIGGTEAFF. Written as DNA, the CDR3 is TGTGCCAGCAGCTCGAACATCGGAGGCACTGAAGCTTTCTTT. V and J are TRBV13 and TRBJ1-1; unclear D gene. The CDR3 sequence is 14 residues long. The V and J ends lost 4 bases and 4 bases respectively, with 13 bases between them. Germline V gene sequence: CDR1 PRHDT, CDR2 FYEKMQ (reference sequence).

This clonotype was seen repeatedly, ten times or more. V and J are TRBV18 and TRBJ1-2, with D perhaps TRBD1 (6 bases). V lost 5 bases and J 7 bases, leaving 17 bases between the germline ends. This CDR3 region has 14 residues. Germline values: CDR1 KGHSH, CDR2 LQKENI. The DNA of the CDR3 is TGTGCCAGCTCAACCGGACAGACAGAGGCTGGCTACACCTTC. It specifies CASSTGQTEAGYTF.

This clonotype showed up just once. A much larger clone is a single base away; this may be a read error. The chain is built from TRBV14 and TRBJ2-1; 8 bases fit TRBD2. CDR3 length: 15 amino acids. Germline-derived CDR1 and CDR2 are SGHDN and FVKESK. The ends lost 8 bases at V and 4 bases at J; junction bases unmatched: 10. The CDR3 is CASGITGGPYNEQFF. CDR3 DNA: TGTGCCAGCGGTATAACGGGGGGGCCGTACAATGAGCAGTTCTTC.

This clonotype was found a few times. Here the CDR3 reads CASTGLSTDTQYF. The CDR3 nucleotides are TGTGCCAGCACAGGGCTCAGCACAGATACGCAGTATTTT. V is TRBV7-2 and J is TRBJ2-3, with TRBD1 as a possible D gene (5 bases). The V gene lost 7 bases and the J gene lost 0 bases, with 8 bases spanning the gap. Germline CDR1 is SGHTA and CDR2 is FQGNSA. The CDR3 totals 13 residues.